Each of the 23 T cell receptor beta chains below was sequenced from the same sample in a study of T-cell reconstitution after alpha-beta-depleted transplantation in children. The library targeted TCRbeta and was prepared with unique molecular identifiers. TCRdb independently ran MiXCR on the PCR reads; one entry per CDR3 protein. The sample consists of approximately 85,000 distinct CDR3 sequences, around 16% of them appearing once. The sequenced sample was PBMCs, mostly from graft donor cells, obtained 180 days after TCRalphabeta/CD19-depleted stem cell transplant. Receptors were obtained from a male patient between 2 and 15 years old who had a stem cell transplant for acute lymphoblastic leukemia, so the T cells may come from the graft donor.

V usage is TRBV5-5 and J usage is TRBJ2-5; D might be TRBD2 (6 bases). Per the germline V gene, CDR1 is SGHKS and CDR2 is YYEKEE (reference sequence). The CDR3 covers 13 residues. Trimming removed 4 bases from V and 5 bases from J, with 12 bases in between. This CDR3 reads CASSRLGRETQYF. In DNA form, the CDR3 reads TGTGCCAGCAGCCGACTAGGCCGGGAGACCCAGTACTTC.

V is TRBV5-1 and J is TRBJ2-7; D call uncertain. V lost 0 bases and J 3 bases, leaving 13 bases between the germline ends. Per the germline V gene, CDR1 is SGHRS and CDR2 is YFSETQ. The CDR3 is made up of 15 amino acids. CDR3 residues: CASSLGAGGYYEQYF. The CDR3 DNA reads TGCGCCAGCAGCTTGGGGGCAGGTGGGTACTACGAGCAGTACTTC.

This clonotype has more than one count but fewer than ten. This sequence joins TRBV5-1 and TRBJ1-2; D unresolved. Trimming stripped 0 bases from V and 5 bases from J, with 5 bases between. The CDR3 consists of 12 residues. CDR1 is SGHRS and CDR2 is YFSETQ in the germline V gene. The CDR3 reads CASSLGTYGYTF. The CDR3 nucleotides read TGCGCCAGCAGCTTGGGCACGTATGGCTACACCTTC.

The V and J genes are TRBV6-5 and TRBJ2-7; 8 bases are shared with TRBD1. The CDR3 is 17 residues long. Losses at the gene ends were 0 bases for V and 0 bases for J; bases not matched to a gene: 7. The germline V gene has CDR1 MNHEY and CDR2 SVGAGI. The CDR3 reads CASSYSLGQGFSYEQYF. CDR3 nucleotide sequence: TGTGCCAGCAGTTACTCCCTCGGACAGGGTTTCTCCTACGAGCAGTACTTC.

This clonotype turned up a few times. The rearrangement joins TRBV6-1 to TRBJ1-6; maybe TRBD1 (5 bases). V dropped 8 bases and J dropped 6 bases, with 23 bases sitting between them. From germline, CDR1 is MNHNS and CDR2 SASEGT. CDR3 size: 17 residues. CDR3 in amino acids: CASSGPLFLGGNSPLHF. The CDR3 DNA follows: TGTGCCAGCTCCGGGCCGCTTTTTTTGGGGGGTAATTCACCCCTCCACTTT.

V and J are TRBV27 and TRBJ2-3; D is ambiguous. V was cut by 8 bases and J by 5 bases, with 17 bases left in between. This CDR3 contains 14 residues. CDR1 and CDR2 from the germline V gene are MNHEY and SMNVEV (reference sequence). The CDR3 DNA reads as TGTGCCAGCTCCCTAACCCCCTCAGTAGATACGCAGTATTTT. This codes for CASSLTPSVDTQYF.

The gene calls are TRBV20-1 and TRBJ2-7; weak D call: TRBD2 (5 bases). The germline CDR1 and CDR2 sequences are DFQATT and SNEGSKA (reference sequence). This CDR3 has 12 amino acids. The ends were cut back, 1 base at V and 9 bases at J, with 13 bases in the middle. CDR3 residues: CSARVGAGVQYF. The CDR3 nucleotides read TGCAGTGCTAGAGTTGGTGCGGGTGTGCAGTACTTC.

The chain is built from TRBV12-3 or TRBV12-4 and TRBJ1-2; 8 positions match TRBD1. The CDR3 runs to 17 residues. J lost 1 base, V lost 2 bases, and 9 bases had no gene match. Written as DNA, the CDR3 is TGTGCCAGCAGTTTAAGTCAGGGGGCGACTTTTAACTATGGCTACACCTTC. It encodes CASSLSQGATFNYGYTF.

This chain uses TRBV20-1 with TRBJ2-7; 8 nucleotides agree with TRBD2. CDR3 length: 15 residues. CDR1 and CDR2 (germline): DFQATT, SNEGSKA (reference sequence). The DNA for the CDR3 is TGCAGCGGGGGCCCGGGAGGAGCGGGGGCCTACGAGCAGTACTTC. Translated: CSGGPGGAGAYEQYF.

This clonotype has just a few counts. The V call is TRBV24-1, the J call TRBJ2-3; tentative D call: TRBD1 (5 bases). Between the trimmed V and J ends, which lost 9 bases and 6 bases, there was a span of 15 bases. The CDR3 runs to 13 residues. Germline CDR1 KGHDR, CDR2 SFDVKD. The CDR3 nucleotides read TGTGCCACCCTTAATGACCCAGGGGATACGCAGTATTTT. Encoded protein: CATLNDPGDTQYF.

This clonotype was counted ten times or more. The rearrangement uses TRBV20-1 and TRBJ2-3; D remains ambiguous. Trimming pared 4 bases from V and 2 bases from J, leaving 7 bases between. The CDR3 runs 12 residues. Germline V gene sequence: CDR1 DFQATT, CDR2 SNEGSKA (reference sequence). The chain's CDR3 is CSAMAATDTQYF. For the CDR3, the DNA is TGCAGTGCTATGGCAGCCACAGATACGCAGTATTTT.

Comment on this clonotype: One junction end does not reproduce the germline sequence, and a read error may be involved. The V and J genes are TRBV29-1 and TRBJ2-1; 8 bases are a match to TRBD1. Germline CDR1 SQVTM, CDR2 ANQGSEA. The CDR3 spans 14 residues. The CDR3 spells CSVEGQGGYNEQFF. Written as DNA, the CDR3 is TGCAGCGTGGAAGGACAGGGTGGCTACAATGAGCAGTTCTTC.

DNA of the CDR3: TGCGCCAGCAGCTTCGGGGGTTCGACCACTGAAGCTTTCTTT. Residues: CASSFGGSTTEAFF. The chain is built from TRBV5-1 and TRBJ1-1; D perhaps matches TRBD1 (5 bases). CDR3 size: 14 residues. Trimming shortened V by 2 bases and J by 4 bases, and 12 bases separated the two germline ends. Germline V gene sequence: CDR1 SGHRS, CDR2 YFSETQ.

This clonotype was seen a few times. Written as DNA, the CDR3 is TGTGCCAGCAGTTTTAGTTCGCAGGGGTTGGAGACCCAGTACTTC. Encoded protein: CASSFSSQGLETQYF. The rearrangement links TRBV28 to TRBJ2-5, with D perhaps TRBD1 (6 bases). CDR3 length: 15 amino acids. Trimming pared 3 bases from V and 5 bases from J, leaving 16 bases between. In germline, CDR1 is MDHEN, CDR2 SYDVKM.

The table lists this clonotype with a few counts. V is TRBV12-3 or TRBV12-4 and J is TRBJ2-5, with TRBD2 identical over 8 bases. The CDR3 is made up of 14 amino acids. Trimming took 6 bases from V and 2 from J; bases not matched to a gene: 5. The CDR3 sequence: CASRTSGGQETQYF. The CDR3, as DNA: TGTGCCAGCAGGACCTCGGGGGGGCAAGAGACCCAGTACTTC.

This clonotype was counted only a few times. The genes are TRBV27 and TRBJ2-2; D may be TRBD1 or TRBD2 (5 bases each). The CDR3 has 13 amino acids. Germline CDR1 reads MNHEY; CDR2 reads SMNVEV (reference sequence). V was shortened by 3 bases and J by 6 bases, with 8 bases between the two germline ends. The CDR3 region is CASSFWDPGELFF. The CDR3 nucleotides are TGTGCCAGCAGTTTTTGGGACCCCGGGGAGCTGTTTTTT.

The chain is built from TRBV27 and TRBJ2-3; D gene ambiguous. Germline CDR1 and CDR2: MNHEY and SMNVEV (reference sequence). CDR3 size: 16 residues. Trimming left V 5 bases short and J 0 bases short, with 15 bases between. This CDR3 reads CASSLTVVMSTDTQYF. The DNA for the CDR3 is TGTGCCAGCAGTCTAACGGTGGTAATGAGCACAGATACGCAGTATTTT.

The CDR3 DNA follows: TGTGCCAGCAGCTCGAGCCCCGGGGAGCTGTTTTTT. Translating gives CASSSSPGELFF. The chain couples TRBV14 to TRBJ2-2; D gene ambiguous. This CDR3 spans 12 amino acids. Trimming removed 5 bases from V and 6 bases from J, with 7 bases in between. CDR1 and CDR2 (germline): SGHDN, FVKESK.

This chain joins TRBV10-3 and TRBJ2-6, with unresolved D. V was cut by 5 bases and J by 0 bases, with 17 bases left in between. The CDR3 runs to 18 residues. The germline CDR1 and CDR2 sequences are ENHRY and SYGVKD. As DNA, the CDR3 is TGTGCCATCAGTCGCTCTCTTGCAGGCGGCTCTGGGGCCAACGTCCTGACTTTC. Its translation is CAISRSLAGGSGANVLTF.

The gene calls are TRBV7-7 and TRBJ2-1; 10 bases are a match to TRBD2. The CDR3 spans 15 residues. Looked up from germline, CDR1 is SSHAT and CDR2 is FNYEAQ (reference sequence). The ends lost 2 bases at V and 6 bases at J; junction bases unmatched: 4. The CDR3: CASSLRAGGVNEQFF. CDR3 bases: TGTGCCAGCAGCTTACGAGCGGGGGGGGTCAATGAGCAGTTCTTC.

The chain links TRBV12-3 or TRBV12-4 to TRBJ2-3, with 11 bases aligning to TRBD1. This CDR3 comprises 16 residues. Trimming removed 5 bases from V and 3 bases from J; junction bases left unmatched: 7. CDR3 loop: CASSTGTGGSTDTQYF. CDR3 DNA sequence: TGTGCCAGCAGTACCGGGACAGGGGGAAGTACAGATACGCAGTATTTT.

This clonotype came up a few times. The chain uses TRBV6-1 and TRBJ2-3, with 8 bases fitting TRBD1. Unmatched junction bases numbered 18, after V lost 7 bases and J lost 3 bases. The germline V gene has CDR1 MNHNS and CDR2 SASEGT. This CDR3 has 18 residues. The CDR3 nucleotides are TGTGCCAGCACCCCCTCTCCGGGGACAGGTTATAGGACAGATACGCAGTATTTT. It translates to CASTPSPGTGYRTDTQYF.

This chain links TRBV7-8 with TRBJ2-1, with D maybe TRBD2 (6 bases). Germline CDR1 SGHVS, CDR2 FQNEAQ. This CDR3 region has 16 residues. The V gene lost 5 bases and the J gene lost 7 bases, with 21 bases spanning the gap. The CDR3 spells CASSPSRRVGWNEQFF. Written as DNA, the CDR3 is TGTGCCAGCAGCCCTTCCAGGAGGGTTGGTTGGAATGAGCAGTTCTTC.